The 16 T cell receptor beta chains below come from one sample, sequenced in a study of CXCR3-negative and CXCR3-positive naive CD8 T cells. Overall study findings and caveats: Naive CXCR3-positive cells had TRB CDR3s more hydrophobic than those of CXCR3-negative naive cells.

For these TCRs, the target antigens are not known. Researchers prepared the TRB cDNA libraries using 5' RACE with UMI labels. One entry per CDR3 protein, without DNA, is what TCRdb gives after re-calling the 5' RACE reads. This sample's table reports around 110,000 distinct CDR3 sequences. The material sequenced was naive CXCR3+ CD8+ T cells from blood. Noted subset: CD45RO-CCR7+CD27+CD95- naive CD8+ T cells expressing CXCR3 (TNR3+). The receptor source for this set is a human donor in good health. Some clones in this sample may be carry-over from other donors' samples.

This chain uses TRBV6-6 with TRBJ2-1; TCRdb indicates TRBD2, and absent DNA this call remains unverified. The germline V gene has CDR1 MNHNY and CDR2 SVGAGI (reference sequence). This CDR3 has 15 amino acids. The chain's CDR3 is CASWEGTSSYNEQFF.

This chain uses TRBV9 with TRBJ2-1; the D gene TCRdb calls, TRBD1, cannot be checked with no DNA. Germline CDR1 and CDR2: SGDLS and YYNGEE. CDR3 size: 15 residues. This chain's CDR3 is CASSTPGQDGNEQFF.

The J gene is TRBJ2-2, the V gene TRBV20-1; the D call of TRBD1 rests on TCRdb alone, since no DNA is present to check it. This CDR3 comprises 15 residues. Germline assignment: CDR1 DFQATT and CDR2 SNEGSKA (reference sequence). CDR3 loop: CSAGQRGPNTGELFF.

CDR3 in amino acids: CASSLSHASYEQYF. The V and J genes are TRBV27 and TRBJ2-7. The CDR3 runs to 14 residues. Germline V CDR1 and CDR2: MNHEY, SMNVEV (reference sequence).

The chain joins TRBV29-1 to TRBJ2-5; TCRdb's assignment of TRBD1 cannot be checked, as there is no DNA. This CDR3 comprises 13 residues. The germline V gene encodes CDR1 SQVTM and CDR2 ANQGSEA. The CDR3 here is CSARDRGQETQYF. The whole variable domain, filled in from reference TRBV29-1 and TRBJ2-5, reads SAVISQKPSRDICQRGTSLTIQCQVDSQVTMMFWYRQQPGQSLTLIATANQGSEATYESGFVIDKFPISRPNLTFSTLTVSNMSPEDSSIYLCSARDRGQETQYFGPGTRLLVL.

The rearrangement links TRBV4-1 to TRBJ2-3. This CDR3 is built from 15 residues. CDR1 and CDR2 from the germline V gene are MGHRA and YSYEKL. The CDR3 loop reads CASSQDPYYTDTQYF.

The chain employs TRBV4-3 and TRBJ2-7; the TCRdb call, TRBD1, lacks DNA for checking. The CDR3 is 18 amino acids. Per germline, CDR1 LGHNA and CDR2 YSLEER. The CDR3 here is CASSQDRGVWGRVNEQYF.

V and J are TRBV19 and TRBJ2-1. The CDR3 has 11 residues. The germline gives CDR1 LNHDA, CDR2 SQIVND (reference sequence). CDR3 sequence: CASSITNEQFF.

This chain joins TRBV5-6 and TRBJ2-1; TCRdb gives TRBD2 as the D gene, but with no DNA this cannot be confirmed. The germline gives CDR1 SGHDT, CDR2 YYEEEE. The CDR3 contains 16 residues. The CDR3: CASSPRLAGGPDEQFF.

The rearrangement joins TRBV12-3 or TRBV12-4 to TRBJ1-2. This CDR3 has 13 amino acids. CDR3 amino acids: CASSPASNYGYTF.

This chain joins TRBV4-2 and TRBJ2-2; the TCRdb D gene call, TRBD2, has no DNA to confirm it. The germline V gene encodes CDR1 LGHNA and CDR2 YNFKEQ. The CDR3 is 18 residues long. The CDR3 loop reads CASSQDLAGELNTGELFF.

The chain uses TRBV12-3 or TRBV12-4 and TRBJ2-1; TCRdb gives TRBD2 as the D gene, but with no DNA this cannot be confirmed. There are 14 residues in the CDR3. CDR3 residues: CASSPGPPYNEQFF.

The rearrangement links TRBV30 to TRBJ1-1. The CDR3 runs to 13 residues. Germline V gene data show CDR1 as GTSNPN and CDR2 as SVGIG (reference sequence). CDR3: CAWSVLENTEAFF.

The CDR3 loop is CSVGGTGGPIYNEQFF. The V gene is TRBV29-1, the J gene TRBJ2-1; checking the TCRdb D call of TRBD1 is not possible without DNA. The CDR3 is 16 amino acids. CDR1 and CDR2 from the germline V gene are SQVTM and ANQGSEA.

This chain uses TRBV7-9 with TRBJ2-3; TCRdb's assignment of TRBD2 cannot be checked, as there is no DNA. CDR3 size: 17 residues. Germline CDR1 is SEHNR and CDR2 is FQNEAQ (reference sequence). This chain's CDR3 is CASSSALAGGVTDTQYF.

The chain joins TRBV9 to TRBJ2-1; TCRdb's D call, TRBD2, is unchecked because there is no DNA. The germline V gene has CDR1 SGDLS and CDR2 YYNGEE. There are 19 residues in the CDR3. CDR3 region: CASSTQRTSGPSSYNEQFF.